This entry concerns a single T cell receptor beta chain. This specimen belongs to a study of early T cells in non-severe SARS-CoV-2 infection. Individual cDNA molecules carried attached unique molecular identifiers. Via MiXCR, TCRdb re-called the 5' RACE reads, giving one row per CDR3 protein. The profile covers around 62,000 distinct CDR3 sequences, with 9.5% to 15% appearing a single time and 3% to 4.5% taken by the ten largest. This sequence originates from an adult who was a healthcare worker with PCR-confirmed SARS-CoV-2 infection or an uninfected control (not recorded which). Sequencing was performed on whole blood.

This CDR3 reads CASSVGLTNEQFF. CDR3 in DNA: TGCGCCAGCAGTGTGGGCCTAACTAATGAGCAGTTCTTC. The V and J genes are TRBV10-1 and TRBJ2-1; D not resolved. Germline-derived CDR1 and CDR2 are WNHNN and SYGVQD (reference sequence). Deletions cut 4 bases from V and 7 bases from J, with 11 bases between. The CDR3 is 13 amino acids.